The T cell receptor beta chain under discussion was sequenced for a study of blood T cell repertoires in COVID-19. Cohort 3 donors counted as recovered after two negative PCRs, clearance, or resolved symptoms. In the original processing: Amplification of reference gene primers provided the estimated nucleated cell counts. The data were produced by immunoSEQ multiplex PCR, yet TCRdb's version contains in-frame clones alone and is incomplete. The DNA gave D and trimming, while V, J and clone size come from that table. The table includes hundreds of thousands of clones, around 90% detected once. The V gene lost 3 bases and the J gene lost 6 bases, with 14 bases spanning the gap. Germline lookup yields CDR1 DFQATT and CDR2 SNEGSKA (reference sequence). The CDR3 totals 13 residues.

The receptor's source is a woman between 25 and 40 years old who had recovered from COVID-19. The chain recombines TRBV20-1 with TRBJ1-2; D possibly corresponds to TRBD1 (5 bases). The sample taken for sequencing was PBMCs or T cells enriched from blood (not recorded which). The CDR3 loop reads CSASTGPFDGYTF. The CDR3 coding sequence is TGCAGTGCTAGTACAGGCCCTTTTGATGGCTACACCTTC.